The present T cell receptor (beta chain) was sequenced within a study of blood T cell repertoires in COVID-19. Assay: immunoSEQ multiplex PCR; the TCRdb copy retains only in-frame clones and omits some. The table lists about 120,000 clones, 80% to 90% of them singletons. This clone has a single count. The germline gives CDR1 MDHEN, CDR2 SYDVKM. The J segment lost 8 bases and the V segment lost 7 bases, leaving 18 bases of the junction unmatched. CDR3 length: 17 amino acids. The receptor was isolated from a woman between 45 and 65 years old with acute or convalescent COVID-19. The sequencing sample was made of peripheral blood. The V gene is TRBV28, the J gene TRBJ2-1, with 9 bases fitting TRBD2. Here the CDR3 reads CASNLKATLAGPYEQFF. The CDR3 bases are TGTGCCAGCAACCTAAAAGCTACGCTAGCGGGGCCCTATGAGCAGTTCTTC.